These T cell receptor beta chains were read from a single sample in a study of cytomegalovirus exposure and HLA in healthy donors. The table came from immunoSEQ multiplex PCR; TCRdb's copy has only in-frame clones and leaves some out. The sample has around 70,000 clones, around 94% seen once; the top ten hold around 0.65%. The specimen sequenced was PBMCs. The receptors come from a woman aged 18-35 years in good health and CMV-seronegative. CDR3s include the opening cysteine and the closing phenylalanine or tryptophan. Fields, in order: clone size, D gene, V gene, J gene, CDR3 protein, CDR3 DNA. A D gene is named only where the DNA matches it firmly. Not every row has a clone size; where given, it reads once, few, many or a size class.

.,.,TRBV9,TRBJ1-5,CASGGGPSGQPQHF,TGTGCCAGCGGGGGGGGGCCCTCGGGGCAGCCCCAGCATTTT
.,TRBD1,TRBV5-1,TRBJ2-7,CASSWGQGRYEQYF,TGCGCCAGCAGCTGGGGACAGGGGCGATACGAGCAGTACTTC
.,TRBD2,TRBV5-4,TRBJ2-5,CASSLAPTSGGRQTQYF,TGTGCCAGCAGCTTGGCTCCGACTAGCGGGGGGAGGCAGACCCAGTACTTC
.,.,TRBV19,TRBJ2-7,CASSISGSYEQYF,TGTGCCAGTAGTATCAGCGGTTCCTACGAGCAGTACTTC
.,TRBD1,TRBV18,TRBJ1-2,CASSPGQSGYTF,TGTGCCAGCTCACCGGGACAGTCTGGCTACACCTTC
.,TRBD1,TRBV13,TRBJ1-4,CASSLTGTGVEKLFF,TGTGCCAGCAGCTTGACCGGGACAGGGGTTGAAAAACTGTTTTTT
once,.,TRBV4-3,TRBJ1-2,CASSQEGALGYTF,TGCGCCAGCAGCCAAGAGGGGGCGCTTGGCTACACCTTC
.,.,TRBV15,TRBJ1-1,CATSGLGQGWGTEAFF,TGTGCCACCAGCGGCTTAGGGCAGGGTTGGGGCACTGAAGCTTTCTTT
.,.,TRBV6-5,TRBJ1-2,CASSYRGGTGGYTF,TGTGCCAGCAGTTACAGGGGGGGGACTGGTGGCTACACCTTC
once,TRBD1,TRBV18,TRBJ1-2,CASSPPQGANYGYTF,TGTGCCAGCTCACCACCACAGGGGGCGAACTATGGCTACACCTTC
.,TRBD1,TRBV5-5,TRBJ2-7,CASSLEGTGEVEQYF,TGTGCCAGCAGCTTGGAAGGGACAGGGGAGGTCGAGCAGTACTTC
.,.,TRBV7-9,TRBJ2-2,CASSLRGGAGELFF,TGTGCCAGCAGCCTCCGTGGGGGCGCCGGGGAGCTGTTTTTT
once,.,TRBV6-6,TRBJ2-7,CASSSQGPYEQYF,TGTGCCAGCAGTTCACAGGGACCCTACGAGCAGTACTTC
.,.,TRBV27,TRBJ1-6,CASSFRQTYNSPLHF,TGTGCCAGCAGTTTCCGCCAGACTTATAATTCACCCCTCCACTTT
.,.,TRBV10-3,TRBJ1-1,CAINRDKISTEAFF,TGTGCCATCAACAGGGACAAGATAAGCACTGAAGCTTTCTTT
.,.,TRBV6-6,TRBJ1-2,CASSYGQGINYGYTF,TGTGCCAGCAGTTACGGACAAGGAATTAACTATGGCTACACCTTC
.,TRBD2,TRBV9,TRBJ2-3,CASSVTAGGQVDTQYF,TGTGCCAGCAGCGTAACGGCGGGGGGGCAAGTAGATACGCAGTATTTT
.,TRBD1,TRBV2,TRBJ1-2,CASSRTGNYGYTF,TGTGCCAGCAGTCGGACAGGGAACTATGGCTACACCTTC
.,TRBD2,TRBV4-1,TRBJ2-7,CASSHSQSLGRDYEQYF,TGCGCCAGCAGCCACAGCCAAAGTCTCGGGAGGGACTACGAGCAGTACTTC
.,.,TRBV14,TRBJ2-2,CASSQVRPDTGELFF,TGTGCCAGCAGCCAAGTCAGGCCAGACACCGGGGAGCTGTTTTTT
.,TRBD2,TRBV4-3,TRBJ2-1,CASSQEAGVKYNEQFF,TGCGCCAGCAGCCAAGAAGCGGGGGTTAAATACAATGAGCAGTTCTTC
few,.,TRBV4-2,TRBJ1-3,CASSHYLDSSGNTIYF,TGTGCCAGCAGCCATTACTTGGACAGCTCTGGAAACACCATATATTTT
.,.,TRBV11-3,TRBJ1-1,CASSSRGLTEAFF,TGTGCCAGCAGCTCTCGAGGCCTCACTGAAGCTTTCTTT
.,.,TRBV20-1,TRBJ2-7,CSAAGMGEQYF,TGCAGTGCTGCAGGGATGGGCGAGCAGTACTTC
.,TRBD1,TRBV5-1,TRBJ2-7,CASSLAGQGVGYEQYF,TGCGCCAGCAGCTTGGCCGGACAGGGGGTTGGTTACGAGCAGTACTTC
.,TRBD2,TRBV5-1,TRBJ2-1,CASRHWRGGWSSYNEQFF,TGCGCCAGCAGGCATTGGCGGGGGGGCTGGAGCTCCTACAATGAGCAGTTCTTC
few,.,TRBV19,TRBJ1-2,CASSGVTGNGYGYTF,TGTGCCAGTAGCGGAGTAACAGGGAATGGCTATGGCTACACCTTC
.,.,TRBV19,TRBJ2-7,CASSTDTYEQYF,TGTGCCAGTAGTACTGACACCTACGAGCAGTACTTC
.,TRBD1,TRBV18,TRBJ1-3,CASSPLRTGSGNTIYF,TGTGCCAGCTCACCCCTTCGGACAGGGTCTGGAAACACCATATATTTT
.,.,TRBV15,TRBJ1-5,CATSRDIQGEGLQHF,TGTGCCACCAGCAGAGACATACAGGGTGAGGGGCTCCAGCATTTT
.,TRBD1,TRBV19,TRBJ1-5,CASKGQGAWGNQPQHF,TGTGCCAGTAAGGGACAGGGGGCATGGGGCAATCAGCCCCAGCATTTT
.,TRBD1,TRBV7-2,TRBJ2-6,CASSSSGGLGRLGANVLTF,TGTGCCAGCAGCTCCTCAGGGGGTCTTGGCCGTTTAGGGGCCAACGTCCTGACTTTC
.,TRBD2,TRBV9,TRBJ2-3,CASSVVLAGGPDTQYF,TGTGCCAGCAGCGTAGTATTAGCGGGGGGGCCAGATACGCAGTATTTT
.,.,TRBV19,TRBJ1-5,CASTTSGGKGQPQHF,TGTGCCAGTACCACGTCGGGGGGTAAGGGTCAGCCCCAGCATTTT
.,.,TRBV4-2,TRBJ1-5,CASSQDSYSNQPQHF,TGTGCCAGCAGCCAAGACAGTTATAGCAATCAGCCCCAGCATTTT
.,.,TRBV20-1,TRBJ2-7,CSAQRQYEQYF,TGCAGTGCTCAGAGACAGTACGAGCAGTACTTC
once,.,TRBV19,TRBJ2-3,CASSIGGGGRSADTQYF,TGTGCCAGTAGTATAGGCGGCGGAGGGCGAAGCGCAGATACGCAGTATTTT
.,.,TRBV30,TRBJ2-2,CAWSGGLNRELFF,TGTGCCTGGAGTGGGGGACTCAACCGGGAGCTGTTTTTT
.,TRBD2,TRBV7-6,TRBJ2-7,CASSLNTGTSGAYEQYF,TGTGCCAGCAGCCTAAATACCGGGACTAGCGGGGCCTACGAGCAGTACTTC
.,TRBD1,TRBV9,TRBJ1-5,CASSATGGQPQHF,TGTGCCAGCAGCGCCACAGGGGGCCAGCCCCAGCATTTT